This T cell receptor (beta chain) was sequenced during a study of CD8 T cells in ankylosing spondylitis. Notes on the study in general: Reportedly, matched ankylosing spondylitis synovial fluid was significantly enriched for disease-linked clones.

The CDR3 contains 14 residues. Per germline, CDR1 SNHLY and CDR2 FYNNEI. The V segment lost 8 bases and the J segment 7 bases; nucleotides outside the gene matches: 14. This clonotype was seen a few times. Its antigen is still unknown. TCRdb re-called the 5' RACE reads through MiXCR, storing one row per CDR3 protein. Of approximately 340,000 distinct CDR3 sequences listed, over 12% are singletons. V is TRBV2 and J is TRBJ2-7, with TRBD2 identical over 7 bases. This clonotype was sampled from a male donor with ankylosing spondylitis or in good health (not recorded which). Sample: blood, either unsorted or a sorted T cell fraction (not recorded which). The CDR3 sequence: CASRRAGRENEQYF. The DNA for the CDR3 is TGTGCCAGCCGGAGGGCGGGGAGGGAAAATGAGCAGTACTTC.